A selection of T cell receptor beta chains follows, all from one sample in a study of T-cell reconstitution after alpha-beta-depleted transplantation in children. One entry per CDR3 protein, called by TCRdb with MiXCR from the PCR reads. Of 530,000 or so distinct CDR3 sequences in the sample, 20% to 30% are singletons; the top ten hold 30% to 40%. Sequencing used PBMCs, obtained before TCRalphabeta/CD19-depleted stem cell transplant. The receptor set was obtained from a boy under three years old with Wiskott-Aldrich syndrome, due to receive a stem cell transplant. The CDR3 runs from the conserved cysteine through the conserved F or W. Each record gives: CDR3 protein, CDR3 DNA, V gene, D gene, clone size, J gene. D genes are given only for firm matches. Expanded clones are given a class, and other clones once, few, many or no size at all.

CDR3 protein: CAISGGANTDTQYF
CDR3 DNA: TGTGCCATCAGTGGCGGGGCAAACACAGATACGCAGTATTTT
V gene: TRBV10-3
D gene: -
clone size: few
J gene: TRBJ2-3

CDR3 protein: CASSHRDRNTEAFF
CDR3 DNA: TGTGCCAGCAGCCATAGGGACAGGAACACTGAAGCTTTCTTT
V gene: TRBV4-2
D gene: TRBD1
clone size: -
J gene: TRBJ1-1

CDR3 protein: CSARGGAGGSSYNEQFF
CDR3 DNA: TGCAGTGCTAGAGGGGGAGCGGGAGGGAGCTCCTACAATGAGCAGTTCTTC
V gene: TRBV20-1
D gene: TRBD2
clone size: -
J gene: TRBJ2-1

CDR3 protein: CASSLRALSHEQYF
CDR3 DNA: TGTGCCAGCAGTTTACGAGCCCTCTCCCACGAGCAGTACTTC
V gene: TRBV27
D gene: -
clone size: few
J gene: TRBJ2-7

CDR3 protein: CASSFVGGETEAFF
CDR3 DNA: TGCGCCAGCAGCTTTGTGGGCGGGGAGACTGAAGCTTTCTTT
V gene: TRBV5-1
D gene: -
clone size: few
J gene: TRBJ1-1

CDR3 protein: CASSLGRASGVDEQFF
CDR3 DNA: TGTGCCAGCAGCTTAGGACGGGCTAGCGGGGTCGATGAGCAGTTCTTC
V gene: TRBV7-9
D gene: TRBD2
clone size: -
J gene: TRBJ2-1

CDR3 protein: CASSSRDPPSHYGYTF
CDR3 DNA: TGTGCCAGCAGTTCACGGGACCCACCCTCTCACTATGGCTACACCTTC
V gene: TRBV12-3/TRBV12-4
D gene: -
clone size: -
J gene: TRBJ1-2

CDR3 protein: CATSDPSSGRAPDTQYF
CDR3 DNA: TGTGCCACCAGTGACCCCTCTAGCGGGAGGGCCCCGGATACGCAGTATTTT
V gene: TRBV24-1
D gene: TRBD2
clone size: few
J gene: TRBJ2-3

CDR3 protein: CATSVLRTSGSNEQFF
CDR3 DNA: TGTGCCACCAGTGTGCTGAGGACTAGCGGGAGTAATGAGCAGTTCTTC
V gene: TRBV24-1
D gene: TRBD2
clone size: few
J gene: TRBJ2-1

CDR3 protein: CASSPLPGLAGGPGTDTQYF
CDR3 DNA: TGTGCCAGCAGCCCTCTACCGGGACTAGCGGGAGGGCCAGGCACAGATACGCAGTATTTT
V gene: TRBV7-8
D gene: TRBD2
clone size: -
J gene: TRBJ2-3

CDR3 protein: CATSKTGVPENEQFF
CDR3 DNA: TGCGCCACCTCGAAGACGGGCGTGCCTGAGAATGAGCAGTTCTTC
V gene: TRBV5-1
D gene: -
clone size: -
J gene: TRBJ2-1

CDR3 protein: CASSRTYDTGTGKAFF
CDR3 DNA: TGTGCCAGCAGCCGGACGTACGATACCGGGACAGGGAAAGCTTTCTTT
V gene: TRBV11-2
D gene: TRBD1
clone size: few
J gene: TRBJ1-1

CDR3 protein: CASSPWAGNTGDQPQHF
CDR3 DNA: TGTGCCAGCAGCCCGTGGGCGGGAAACACGGGCGATCAGCCCCAGCATTTT
V gene: TRBV12-3/TRBV12-4
D gene: -
clone size: few
J gene: TRBJ1-5

CDR3 protein: CATSRGGIYNEQFF
CDR3 DNA: TGTGCCACCAGCAGAGGGGGAATCTACAATGAGCAGTTCTTC
V gene: TRBV15
D gene: -
clone size: -
J gene: TRBJ2-1

CDR3 protein: CASSGGRNYGYTF
CDR3 DNA: TGTGCCAGCAGTGGGGGCAGGAACTATGGCTACACCTTC
V gene: TRBV12-3/TRBV12-4
D gene: -
clone size: -
J gene: TRBJ1-2

CDR3 protein: CSVWTDSQFF
CDR3 DNA: TGCAGCGTCTGGACAGATTCTCAGTTCTTC
V gene: TRBV29-1
D gene: -
clone size: few
J gene: TRBJ2-1

CDR3 protein: CASSLALAGSYNEQFF
CDR3 DNA: TGCGCCAGCAGCTTGGCCCTAGCGGGATCCTACAATGAGCAGTTCTTC
V gene: TRBV5-1
D gene: TRBD2
clone size: -
J gene: TRBJ2-1

CDR3 protein: CASSYYHSNQPQHF
CDR3 DNA: TGTGCCAGCAGCTACTATCATAGCAATCAGCCCCAGCATTTT
V gene: TRBV5-5
D gene: -
clone size: once
J gene: TRBJ1-5

CDR3 protein: CASSQTGVMLDTGELFF
CDR3 DNA: TGTGCCAGCAGCCAAACAGGGGTAATGTTGGACACCGGGGAGCTGTTTTTT
V gene: TRBV27
D gene: TRBD1
clone size: -
J gene: TRBJ2-2

CDR3 protein: CSARGLAGDHYNEQFF
CDR3 DNA: TGCAGTGCTAGGGGATTAGCGGGAGACCACTACAATGAGCAGTTCTTC
V gene: TRBV20-1
D gene: TRBD2
clone size: few
J gene: TRBJ2-1

CDR3 protein: CASSLQGPTYEQYF
CDR3 DNA: TGCGCCAGCAGCTTGCAAGGGCCAACTTACGAGCAGTACTTC
V gene: TRBV5-1
D gene: -
clone size: -
J gene: TRBJ2-7

CDR3 protein: CASSSGLAGGVNTGDLFF
CDR3 DNA: TGCGCCAGCAGCTCGGGACTAGCGGGAGGGGTGAACACCGGGGACCTGTTTTTT
V gene: TRBV5-1
D gene: TRBD2
clone size: -
J gene: TRBJ2-2

CDR3 protein: CASSSTGFAGNTIYF
CDR3 DNA: TGTGCCAGCAGCTCGACAGGTTTCGCTGGAAACACCATATATTTT
V gene: TRBV13
D gene: -
clone size: -
J gene: TRBJ1-3

CDR3 protein: CASSSGLAGRDEQFF
CDR3 DNA: TGCGCCAGCAGCTCGGGACTAGCCGGCAGGGATGAGCAGTTCTTC
V gene: TRBV5-1
D gene: TRBD2
clone size: many
J gene: TRBJ2-1

CDR3 protein: CSARGTSGKETQYF
CDR3 DNA: TGCAGTGCTAGGGGGACTAGCGGGAAAGAGACCCAGTACTTC
V gene: TRBV20-1
D gene: TRBD2
clone size: -
J gene: TRBJ2-5

CDR3 protein: CASRATGSHTGELFF
CDR3 DNA: TGTGCCAGCAGGGCCACAGGATCTCACACCGGGGAGCTGTTTTTT
V gene: TRBV2
D gene: -
clone size: -
J gene: TRBJ2-2

CDR3 protein: CASSGGAGTSVYNEQFF
CDR3 DNA: TGTGCCAGCAGCGGAGGTGCCGGGACTAGCGTCTACAATGAGCAGTTCTTC
V gene: TRBV5-6
D gene: TRBD2
clone size: few
J gene: TRBJ2-1

CDR3 protein: CAIMDWPKSTDTQYF
CDR3 DNA: TGTGCCATCATGGACTGGCCCAAAAGCACAGATACGCAGTATTTT
V gene: TRBV10-3
D gene: -
clone size: few
J gene: TRBJ2-3

CDR3 protein: CASRMRDTGELFF
CDR3 DNA: TGCGCCAGCAGGATGCGGGACACCGGGGAGCTGTTTTTT
V gene: TRBV5-1
D gene: -
clone size: few
J gene: TRBJ2-2

CDR3 protein: CASGGLAGGDQETQYF
CDR3 DNA: TGTGCCAGCGGGGGACTAGCGGGAGGCGACCAAGAGACCCAGTACTTC
V gene: TRBV5-6
D gene: TRBD2
clone size: few
J gene: TRBJ2-5

CDR3 protein: CSVERMMNTEAFF
CDR3 DNA: TGCAGCGTTGAAAGGATGATGAACACTGAAGCTTTCTTT
V gene: TRBV29-1
D gene: -
clone size: few
J gene: TRBJ1-1

CDR3 protein: CASSKVCGSTDTQYF
CDR3 DNA: TGTGCCAGCAGCAAAGTCTGCGGAAGCACAGATACGCAGTATTTT
V gene: TRBV21-1
D gene: -
clone size: few
J gene: TRBJ2-3

CDR3 protein: CAISDSRLSSSYEQYF
CDR3 DNA: TGTGCCATCAGTGACAGTCGACTTTCTAGCTCCTACGAGCAGTACTTC
V gene: TRBV10-3
D gene: -
clone size: few
J gene: TRBJ2-7

CDR3 protein: CASSLSGGFDGYTF
CDR3 DNA: TGCGCCAGCAGCTTGAGCGGGGGCTTCGATGGCTACACCTTC
V gene: TRBV5-1
D gene: -
clone size: -
J gene: TRBJ1-2

CDR3 protein: CASSLRQGSYGYTF
CDR3 DNA: TGTGCCAGCAGTCTCAGACAGGGGAGCTATGGCTACACCTTC
V gene: TRBV28
D gene: TRBD1
clone size: -
J gene: TRBJ1-2

CDR3 protein: CASSFAPLAGLEETQYF
CDR3 DNA: TGCGCCAGCAGCTTCGCTCCACTAGCGGGATTGGAGGAGACCCAGTACTTC
V gene: TRBV5-1
D gene: TRBD2
clone size: -
J gene: TRBJ2-5

CDR3 protein: CAISPFESGNDEQYF
CDR3 DNA: TGTGCCATCAGTCCCTTCGAAAGTGGGAACGACGAGCAGTACTTC
V gene: TRBV10-3
D gene: -
clone size: -
J gene: TRBJ2-7

CDR3 protein: CASSTGSTDTQYF
CDR3 DNA: TGTGCCAGCAGCACGGGGAGCACAGATACGCAGTATTTT
V gene: TRBV7-3
D gene: -
clone size: -
J gene: TRBJ2-3

CDR3 protein: CASSPNLAGGQETQYF
CDR3 DNA: TGTGCCAGCAGCCCCAACTTAGCGGGAGGCCAAGAGACCCAGTACTTC
V gene: TRBV7-2
D gene: TRBD2
clone size: -
J gene: TRBJ2-5

CDR3 protein: CASSPLSGGRSYNEQFF
CDR3 DNA: TGTGCCAGCTCACCACTTTCGGGGGGCAGGAGCTACAATGAGCAGTTCTTC
V gene: TRBV18
D gene: -
clone size: -
J gene: TRBJ2-1

CDR3 protein: CASSLEEAASRREQYF
CDR3 DNA: TGCGCCAGCAGCTTGGAGGAGGCCGCGTCTCGGCGCGAGCAGTACTTC
V gene: TRBV5-1
D gene: -
clone size: few
J gene: TRBJ2-7

CDR3 protein: CSALARYEQYF
CDR3 DNA: TGCAGTGCTCTAGCTAGGTACGAGCAGTACTTC
V gene: TRBV20-1
D gene: -
clone size: -
J gene: TRBJ2-7

CDR3 protein: CASSSSWGQGGFGYTF
CDR3 DNA: TGTGCCAGCAGCAGCTCCTGGGGACAGGGGGGTTTTGGCTACACCTTC
V gene: TRBV12-3/TRBV12-4
D gene: TRBD1
clone size: -
J gene: TRBJ1-2

CDR3 protein: CATSGTSGSSYNEQFF
CDR3 DNA: TGTGCCACCAGTGGCACTAGCGGGAGCTCCTACAATGAGCAGTTCTTC
V gene: TRBV24-1
D gene: TRBD2
clone size: -
J gene: TRBJ2-1

CDR3 protein: CASSQAPTRSGRTNEQFF
CDR3 DNA: TGCGCCAGCAGCCAAGCCCCGACGCGGAGCGGGAGAACGAATGAGCAGTTCTTC
V gene: TRBV4-1
D gene: TRBD2
clone size: few
J gene: TRBJ2-1

CDR3 protein: CASSQGRVQPQHF
CDR3 DNA: TGTGCCAGCAGCCAAGGAAGGGTCCAGCCCCAGCATTTT
V gene: TRBV3-1
D gene: -
clone size: -
J gene: TRBJ1-5

CDR3 protein: CASSLDPGNQPQHF
CDR3 DNA: TGTGCCAGCAGCTTAGACCCGGGGAATCAGCCCCAGCATTTT
V gene: TRBV7-9
D gene: -
clone size: -
J gene: TRBJ1-5

CDR3 protein: CASSLSGGRTDTQYF
CDR3 DNA: TGCGCCAGCAGCTTATCAGGGGGCCGTACAGATACGCAGTATTTT
V gene: TRBV5-1
D gene: TRBD1
clone size: many
J gene: TRBJ2-3

CDR3 protein: CASSFSSGVLNEQFF
CDR3 DNA: TGTGCCAGCAGTTTTTCTAGTGGGGTTCTCAATGAGCAGTTCTTC
V gene: TRBV12-3/TRBV12-4
D gene: -
clone size: once
J gene: TRBJ2-1

CDR3 protein: CASSPPRTDTQYF
CDR3 DNA: TGTGCCAGCTCACCACCCCGCACAGATACGCAGTATTTT
V gene: TRBV18
D gene: -
clone size: -
J gene: TRBJ2-3

CDR3 protein: CASSLALQGGYEQYF
CDR3 DNA: TGTGCCAGCAGCTTAGCGCTGCAGGGGGGGTACGAGCAGTACTTC
V gene: TRBV7-2
D gene: -
clone size: few
J gene: TRBJ2-7

CDR3 protein: CASSLEGGGTDTQYF
CDR3 DNA: TGTGCCAGCAGCTTGGAGGGAGGGGGCACAGATACGCAGTATTTT
V gene: TRBV11-2
D gene: TRBD2
clone size: few
J gene: TRBJ2-3

CDR3 protein: CASGAIRNEKLFF
CDR3 DNA: TGTGCCAGCGGAGCGATTCGGAATGAAAAACTGTTTTTT
V gene: TRBV7-8
D gene: -
clone size: -
J gene: TRBJ1-4

CDR3 protein: CASSLNSAGSRETQYF
CDR3 DNA: TGTGCCAGCAGTTTAAATTCGGCGGGTTCCCGAGAGACCCAGTACTTC
V gene: TRBV12-3/TRBV12-4
D gene: -
clone size: -
J gene: TRBJ2-5

CDR3 protein: CASSRDLHGTQYF
CDR3 DNA: TGTGCCAGCAGCCGGGACCTCCACGGGACCCAGTACTTC
V gene: TRBV4-2
D gene: -
clone size: -
J gene: TRBJ2-5